The next 32 T cell receptor beta chains were all read from a single sample in a study of regulatory T cells in long-lasting Graves disease. Arm-PCR of CDR3 regions with iRepertoire HTBI primers generated TCR beta libraries. TCRdb re-analysed the multiplex PCR reads in MiXCR, keeping a single row per CDR3 protein. The sample includes nearly 350,000 distinct CDR3 sequences, about 20% seen only once; the top ten take over 25%. Documented time point: persistent/refractory GD, antithyroid drugs over 5 years with positive TRAb. With RNA extracted from PBMCs as input, the TCR library was made. The sample was peripheral blood mononuclear cells (PBMCs), taken when the disease was refractory, from a patient treated with antithyroid drugs. These receptors were taken from a female donor with Graves disease.

Only a few counts were recorded for this clonotype. The junction and the germline gene differ at one end; a read error may be behind it. The V and J genes are TRBV20-1 and TRBJ1-2, with 8 bases lining up with TRBD1. This CDR3 region has 12 residues. Germline assignment: CDR1 DFQATT and CDR2 SNEGSKA (reference sequence). This chain's CDR3 is CSARGQGIGYTF. DNA for the CDR3: TGCAGTGCAAGAGGACAGGGTATAGGCTACACCTTC.

This clonotype was observed many times. The gene calls are TRBV6-1 and TRBJ1-2; TRBD1 is a possible D gene (6 bases). Germline V gene lookup returns CDR1 MNHNS and CDR2 SASEGT. The V end lost 5 bases, the J end lost 3 bases, and 13 bases lay between the germline ends. This CDR3 comprises 14 residues. The CDR3 region is CASSLPDSDYGYTF. CDR3 coding DNA: TGTGCCAGCAGTCTTCCGGACAGTGACTATGGCTACACCTTC.

This clonotype was seen a few times. The chain recombines TRBV18 with TRBJ1-5; TRBD1 matches 10 bases. V shed 4 bases and J 4 bases; nucleotides not matched to a gene: 10. The CDR3 loop spans 17 amino acids. The germline gives CDR1 KGHSH, CDR2 LQKENI. In nucleotides, the CDR3 is TGTGCCAGCTCACTTCAGCTGGGACAGGGGATAAATCAGCCCCAGCATTTT. This translates into CASSLQLGQGINQPQHF. The whole variable domain, filled in from reference TRBV18 and TRBJ1-5, reads NAGVMQNPRHLVRRRGQEARLRCSPMKGHSHVYWYRQLPEEGLKFMVYLQKENIIDESGMPKERFSAEFPKEGPSILRIQQVVRGDSAAYFCASSLQLGQGINQPQHFGDGTRLSIL.

The table lists this clonotype with many counts. V gene TRBV28 combines with J gene TRBJ2-7, with 12 bases aligning to TRBD2. This CDR3 is built from 14 residues. V trimming: 7 bases; J trimming: 4 bases; junction bases outside the gene matches: 5. Germline V CDR1 and CDR2: MDHEN, SYDVKM. As DNA, the CDR3 is TGTGCCAGCACCCGGACTAGCGGGATTTACGAGCAGTACTTC. Translated: CASTRTSGIYEQYF.

This chain links TRBV20-1 with TRBJ1-2; D may be TRBD1 (6 bases). V gave up 0 bases and J gave up 3 bases, with 17 bases separating them. The length of the CDR3 is 16 residues. CDR1 and CDR2 from the germline V gene are DFQATT and SNEGSKA (reference sequence). The CDR3 region is CSARDLRDIIDYGYTF. The CDR3, as DNA: TGCAGTGCTAGAGACCTCCGGGACATCATCGACTATGGCTACACCTTC.

Only a few counts were recorded for this clonotype. The V gene is TRBV6-1, the J gene TRBJ1-1; D unclear. This CDR3 contains 11 residues. V lost 5 bases, J lost 7 bases, and 8 bases lay in between. CDR1 and CDR2 (germline): MNHNS, SASEGT. The CDR3 is CASSHGYEAFF. The CDR3 coding sequence is TGTGCCAGCAGTCATGGGTATGAAGCTTTCTTT.

The chain has TRBV7-2 and TRBJ1-3, with TRBD1 as a possible D gene (6 bases). V lost 2 bases and J lost 2, with 16 bases in between. Germline CDR1 and CDR2: SGHTA and FQGNSA. This CDR3 region has 17 residues. The CDR3 DNA reads TGTGCCAGCAGCTTAACGCATCGGGGGGCGACTGGAAACACCATATATTTT. It yields the protein CASSLTHRGATGNTIYF.

The chain combines TRBV30 with TRBJ2-5; possibly TRBD1 or TRBD2 for D (5 bases each). The germline V and J ends were trimmed by 3 bases and 1 base, with 15 bases remaining between them. The CDR3 totals 15 residues. CDR1 GTSNPN and CDR2 SVGIG come from the germline V gene (reference sequence). Here the CDR3 DNA reads TGTGCCTGGAGACCCAAGGGTGGGGGCCAAGAGACCCAGTACTTC. It codes for CAWRPKGGGQETQYF.

This clonotype was picked up a small number of times. V usage is TRBV19 and J usage is TRBJ2-2; possible D gene TRBD1, 6 bases. Germline CDR1 reads LNHDA; CDR2 reads SQIVND (reference sequence). Trimming cost V 7 bases and J 9 bases, with 21 bases left between them. The CDR3 is made up of 15 amino acids. Here the CDR3 DNA reads TGTGCCAGTAACCTTGGACAGCCGGGTAATCGGGAGCTGTTTTTT. This codes for CASNLGQPGNRELFF.

The gene calls are TRBV7-9 and TRBJ2-6, with D possibly TRBD2 on 6 matching bases. Germline CDR1 reads SEHNR; CDR2 reads FQNEAQ (reference sequence). Trimming cost V 4 bases and J 2 bases, with 9 bases left between them. The CDR3 length is 15 residues. The CDR3 DNA sequence: TGTGCCAGCAGCTCCGGGACTGCTGGGGCCAACGTCCTGACTTTC. Translation gives CASSSGTAGANVLTF. The whole variable domain, filled in from reference TRBV7-9 and TRBJ2-6, reads DTGVSQNPRHKITKRGQNVTFRCDPISEHNRLYWYRQTLGQGPEFLTYFQNEAQLEKSRLLSDRFSAERPKGSFSTLEIQRTEQGDSAMYLCASSSGTAGANVLTFGAGSRLTVL.

This clonotype was seen only a few times. The rearrangement joins TRBV6-1 to TRBJ1-5; possible D gene TRBD1, 5 bases. V was pared by 6 bases and J by 7 bases, with 16 bases between. Per the germline V gene, CDR1 is MNHNS and CDR2 is SASEGT. CDR3 size: 14 residues. The CDR3 reads CASSLGSWGQPQHF. The CDR3 DNA sequence: TGTGCCAGCAGCCTCGGGTCGTGGGGGCAGCCCCAGCATTTT.

This clonotype was observed many times. The rearrangement uses TRBV25-1 and TRBJ1-2, with D unclear. Trimming pared 4 bases from V and 4 bases from J, leaving 10 bases between. This CDR3 region has 13 residues. The germline CDR1 and CDR2 sequences are MGHDK and SYGVNS. The CDR3, as DNA: TGTGCCAGCAGTGCCGACACCGTCTATGGCTACACCTTC. This translates into CASSADTVYGYTF.

The chain has TRBV6-2 or TRBV6-3 and TRBJ2-1; D remains ambiguous. V lost 5 bases to trimming and J lost 7 bases, with 9 bases between them. The CDR3 is 12 amino acids. CDR1 is MNHEY, CDR2 SVGEGT, per germline. CDR3 sequence (DNA): TGTGCCAGCAGTGAAGGGCCTAATGAGCAGTTCTTC. Translated: CASSEGPNEQFF.

This clonotype has more than one count but fewer than ten. The chain links TRBV12-5 to TRBJ1-2, with D possibly TRBD1 on 5 matching bases. The CDR3 sequence is 13 residues long. The V gene lost 3 bases and the J gene lost 12 bases, with 17 bases spanning the gap. In germline, CDR1 is LGHNT, CDR2 FRNRAP. The CDR3 loop is CASGFSLGGENTF. CDR3 nucleotides: TGTGCTAGTGGTTTCTCTTTAGGAGGGGAAAACACCTTC.

This clonotype showed up many times. The chain recombines TRBV2 with TRBJ1-5, with 8 bases lining up with TRBD1. The germline CDR1 and CDR2 sequences are SNHLY and FYNNEI. The CDR3 length is 19 residues. The J segment lost 0 bases and the V segment lost 1 base, leaving 11 bases of the junction unmatched. The CDR3 sequence: CASSEGRPTGGYSNQPQHF. CDR3 nucleotides: TGTGCCAGCAGTGAAGGTCGCCCCACAGGGGGATATAGCAATCAGCCCCAGCATTTT.

V is TRBV18 and J is TRBJ1-1; no clear D. The CDR3 sequence is 12 residues long. Germline CDR1 is KGHSH and CDR2 is LQKENI. The ends were cut back, 7 bases at V and 0 bases at J, with 6 bases in the middle. The CDR3 DNA follows: TGTGCCAGCTTAACAATGAACACTGAAGCTTTCTTT. It codes for CASLTMNTEAFF. Full variable domain (rest looked up from reference TRBV18 and TRBJ1-1): NAGVMQNPRHLVRRRGQEARLRCSPMKGHSHVYWYRQLPEEGLKFMVYLQKENIIDESGMPKERFSAEFPKEGPSILRIQQVVRGDSAAYFCASLTMNTEAFFGQGTRLTVV.

Worth noting for this clonotype: This may be a read error: a much more frequent sequence differs by one nucleotide. J is TRBJ2-1 and V is TRBV7-9, with 7 positions matching TRBD1. V lost 6 bases to trimming and J lost 10 bases; unmatched junction nucleotides: 9. CDR1 is SEHNR, CDR2 FQNEAQ, per germline (reference sequence). The CDR3 is 13 amino acids. CDR3 sequence: CASRNEGAHEQFF. For the CDR3, the DNA is TGTGCCAGCAGAAACGAGGGGGCCCACGAGCAGTTCTTC.

The genes are TRBV30 and TRBJ1-5, with 8 nucleotides matching TRBD1. Germline lookup yields CDR1 GTSNPN and CDR2 SVGIG (reference sequence). This CDR3 has 13 residues. J was trimmed by 4 bases and V by 5 bases; bases with no gene match: 4. For the CDR3, the DNA is TGTGCCTGGGCAAGACAGGGGAATCAGCCCCAGCATTTT. Amino acids: CAWARQGNQPQHF. Looking up the rest from reference TRBV30 and TRBJ1-5 gives the full variable domain: SQTIHQWPATLVQPVGSPLSLECTVEGTSNPNLYWYRQAAGRGLQLLFYSVGIGQISSEVPQNLSASRPQDRQFILSSKKLLLSDSGFYLCAWARQGNQPQHFGDGTRLSIL.

V and J are TRBV6-1 and TRBJ1-2; no firm D call. Trimming removed 5 bases from V and 7 bases from J, with 11 bases in between. This CDR3 is 12 amino acids long. Germline lookup yields CDR1 MNHNS and CDR2 SASEGT. The CDR3 loop reads CASSPLPGGYTF. CDR3 bases: TGTGCCAGCAGTCCCCTGCCTGGTGGCTACACCTTC.

This clonotype was recorded many times. This CDR3 reads CASSLTSGWGLETQYF. In nucleotides, the CDR3 is TGTGCCAGCAGTTTAACTAGCGGTTGGGGGCTAGAGACCCAGTACTTC. The chain has TRBV27 and TRBJ2-5, with 8 bases lining up with TRBD2. Per the germline V gene, CDR1 is MNHEY and CDR2 is SMNVEV (reference sequence). Losses at the gene ends were 2 bases for V and 4 bases for J; bases not matched to a gene: 9. The CDR3 is made up of 16 amino acids.

This clonotype was seen at least ten times. The chain uses TRBV7-2 and TRBJ2-7; 8 bases are a match to TRBD2. CDR1 is SGHTA and CDR2 is FQGNSA in the germline V gene. This CDR3 comprises 13 residues. With V trimmed by 6 bases and J by 6 bases, 7 bases remained unmatched. The CDR3 DNA is TGTGCCAGCAGAGCTTCCGGGGGGGTCGAGCAGTACTTC. It specifies CASRASGGVEQYF. Variable domain in full (rest from reference TRBV7-2 and TRBJ2-7): GAGVSQSPSNKVTEKGKDVELRCDPISGHTALYWYRQSLGQGLEFLIYFQGNSAPDKSGLPSDRFSAERTGGSVSTLTIQRTQQEDSAVYLCASRASGGVEQYFGPGTRLTVT.

The chain has TRBV24-1 and TRBJ1-1; no clear D gene. The CDR3 runs to 13 residues. Trimming shortened V by 4 bases and J by 3 bases, and 8 bases separated the two germline ends. Germline assignment: CDR1 KGHDR and CDR2 SFDVKD. CDR3 nucleotides: TGTGCCACCAGTGAGGGGTTTGACACTGAAGCTTTCTTT. It is translated as CATSEGFDTEAFF.

This clonotype has just a few counts. V is TRBV7-2 and J is TRBJ2-2, with D perhaps matching TRBD1 (5 bases). The CDR3 covers 17 residues. Trimming shortened V by 0 bases and J by 7 bases, and 18 bases separated the two germline ends. Germline CDR1 reads SGHTA; CDR2 reads FQGNSA. DNA of the CDR3: TGTGCCAGCAGCTTAGCCCAGGGAATAGTCCTGAACGGGGAGCTGTTTTTT. It yields the protein CASSLAQGIVLNGELFF.

This clonotype was recorded many times. The gene calls are TRBV30 and TRBJ1-2; D unresolved. Trimming took off 2 bases at V and 2 bases at J, with 6 bases between the two ends. The V gene's germline CDR1 is GTSNPN and CDR2 SVGIG (reference sequence). CDR3 size: 12 residues. For the CDR3, the DNA is TGTGCCTGGAGTACGACCAACTATGGCTACACCTTC. This encodes CAWSTTNYGYTF.

In its sample, this clonotype was seen many times. The V gene is TRBV11-2, the J gene TRBJ1-1; D is undetermined. The germline V gene encodes CDR1 SGHAT and CDR2 FQNNGV. CDR3 length: 16 residues. Trimming took 2 bases from V and 6 from J, leaving 19 bases between them. CDR3 nucleotide sequence: TGTGCCAGCAGCTTAACAGCTTCAGAATATCTAGCTGAAGCTTTCTTT. Amino acids: CASSLTASEYLAEAFF.

This clonotype was observed many times. The chain has TRBV27 and TRBJ1-2; 7 nucleotides agree with TRBD1. The junction had 11 bases not matched to a gene; V was cut back by 8 bases and J by 2 bases. Germline loops: CDR1 MNHEY, CDR2 SMNVEV (reference sequence). The CDR3 is 15 residues long. The CDR3 coding sequence is TGTGCCAGCGGGACCCGCAGGGGGTTAAACTATGGCTACACCTTC. This translates into CASGTRRGLNYGYTF.

Many counts were recorded for this clonotype. The chain uses TRBV20-1 and TRBJ2-5; 7 bases are a match to TRBD1. V trimming: 5 bases; J trimming: 0 bases; junction bases outside the gene matches: 18. The germline gives CDR1 DFQATT, CDR2 SNEGSKA (reference sequence). CDR3 length equals 18 residues. The CDR3 region is CSAGIGTARSPYQETQYF. In DNA, the CDR3 is TGCAGTGCTGGAATTGGGACAGCCCGATCCCCGTACCAAGAGACCCAGTACTTC.

The chain uses TRBV5-1 and TRBJ2-2; 7 nucleotides align to TRBD1. This CDR3 is 14 amino acids long. Germline V gene lookup returns CDR1 SGHRS and CDR2 YFSETQ. With V trimmed by 6 bases and J by 3 bases, 5 bases remained unmatched. CDR3 DNA: TGCGCCAGCAACGTGGACAGGCACACCGGGGAGCTGTTTTTT. Encoded protein: CASNVDRHTGELFF. The full variable domain, in which reference TRBV5-1 and TRBJ2-2 provide the parts outside the CDR3, is KAGVTQTPRYLIKTRGQQVTLSCSPISGHRSVSWYQQTPGQGLQFLFEYFSETQRNKGNFPGRFSGRQFSNSRSEMNVSTLELGDSALYLCASNVDRHTGELFFGEGSRLTVL.

This clonotype came up a few times. The chain uses TRBV7-6 and TRBJ2-7; no definite D call. V lost 2 bases, J lost 4 bases, and 6 bases lay in between. The CDR3 spans 12 residues. Looked up from germline, CDR1 is SGHVS and CDR2 is FNYEAQ. This CDR3 reads CASSLYSYEQYF. The CDR3, as DNA: TGTGCCAGCAGCTTATACTCTTACGAGCAGTACTTC.

The gene calls are TRBV6-2 or TRBV6-3 and TRBJ1-4; D unclear. The CDR3 runs 15 residues. Germline V gene data show CDR1 as MNHEY and CDR2 as SVGEGT. Trimming cost V 0 bases and J 8 bases, with 13 bases left between them. The CDR3 DNA is TGTGCCAGCAGTTACTCATGGGGTCGAGACGAAAAACTGTTTTTT. Translating gives CASSYSWGRDEKLFF.

Remarks on this clonotype: This could be a read error, since a much larger clone is one nucleotide away. The chain couples TRBV7-2 to TRBJ1-1, with 7 bases lining up with TRBD1. CDR1 is SGHTA, CDR2 FQGNSA, per germline. Germline trimming cut 4 bases from V and 4 bases from J; bases unmatched to any gene: 3. The CDR3 has 13 amino acids. Here the CDR3 reads CASSSPGGTEAFF. CDR3 DNA: TGTGCCAGCAGCTCCCCAGGGGGCACTGAAGCTTTCTTT.

This chain joins TRBV7-9 and TRBJ2-7; 8 nucleotides agree with TRBD2. The germline gives CDR1 SEHNR, CDR2 FQNEAQ (reference sequence). The junction had 2 bases not matched to a gene; V was cut back by 3 bases and J by 1 base. This CDR3 has 14 amino acids. The DNA for the CDR3 is TGTGCCAGCAGCTTGGGACTAGTGTCCTACGAGCAGTACTTC. It codes for CASSLGLVSYEQYF.